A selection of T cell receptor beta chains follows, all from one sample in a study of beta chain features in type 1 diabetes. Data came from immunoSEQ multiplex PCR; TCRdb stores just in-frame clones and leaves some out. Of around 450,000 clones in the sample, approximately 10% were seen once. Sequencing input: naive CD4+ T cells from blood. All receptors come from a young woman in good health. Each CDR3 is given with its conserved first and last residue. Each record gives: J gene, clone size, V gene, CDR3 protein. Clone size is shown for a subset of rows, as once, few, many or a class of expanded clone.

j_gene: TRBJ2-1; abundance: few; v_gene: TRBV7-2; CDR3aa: CASSLVWGDNEQFF
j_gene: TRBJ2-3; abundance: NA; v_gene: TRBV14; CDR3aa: CASSQRAGGGADTQYF
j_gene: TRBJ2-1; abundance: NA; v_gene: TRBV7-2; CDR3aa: CASSLRSSYNEQFF
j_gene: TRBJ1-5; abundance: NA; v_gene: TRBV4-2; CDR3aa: CASSQESRDRGKPQHF
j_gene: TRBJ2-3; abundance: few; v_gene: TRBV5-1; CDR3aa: CASSLEQGGTDTQYF
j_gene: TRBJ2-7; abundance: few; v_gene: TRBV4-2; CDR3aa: CASSLFRDTFYEQYF
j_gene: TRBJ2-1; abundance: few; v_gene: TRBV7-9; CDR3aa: CASTKGGYNEQFF
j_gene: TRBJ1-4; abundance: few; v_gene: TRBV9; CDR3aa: CASSVKGPDEKLFF
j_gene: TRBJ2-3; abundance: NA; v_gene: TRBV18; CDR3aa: CASSPTSRTSRTDTQYF
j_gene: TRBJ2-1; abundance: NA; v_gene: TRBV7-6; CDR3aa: CASSLARRGEQFF
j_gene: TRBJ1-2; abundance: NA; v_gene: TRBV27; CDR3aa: CASSSLGTDYGYTF
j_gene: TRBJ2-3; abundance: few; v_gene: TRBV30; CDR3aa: CAWSSDGQHTDTQYF
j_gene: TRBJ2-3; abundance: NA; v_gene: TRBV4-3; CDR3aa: CASSPLLPGQGRTDTQYF
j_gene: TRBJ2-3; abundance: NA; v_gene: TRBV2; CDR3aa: CASSDVSTDTQYF
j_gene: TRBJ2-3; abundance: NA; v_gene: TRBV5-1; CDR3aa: CASSLGMADTQYF
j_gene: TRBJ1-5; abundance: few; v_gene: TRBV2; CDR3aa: CASSRTPNQPQHF
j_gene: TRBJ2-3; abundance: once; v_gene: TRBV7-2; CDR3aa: CASTPRGVSTDTQYF
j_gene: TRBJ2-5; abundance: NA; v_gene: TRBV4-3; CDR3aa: CASRQTAGSGETQYF
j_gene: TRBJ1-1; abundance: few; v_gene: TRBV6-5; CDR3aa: CASRSSMNTEAFF
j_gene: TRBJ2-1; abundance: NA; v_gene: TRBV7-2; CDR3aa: CASSSHRGQVEQFF
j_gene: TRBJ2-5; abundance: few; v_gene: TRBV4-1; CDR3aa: CASSQPRDRVETQYF
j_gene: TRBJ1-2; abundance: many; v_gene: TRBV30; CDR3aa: CAWSVRTGQYGYTF
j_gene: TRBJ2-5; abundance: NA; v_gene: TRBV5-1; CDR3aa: CASSLQGAETQYF
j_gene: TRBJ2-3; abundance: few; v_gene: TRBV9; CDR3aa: CASSARGGGVSTDTQYF